The rows below give T cell receptor beta chains drawn from one sample of a study of control samples from healthy donors and cancer patients. The repertoire was sequenced with immunoSEQ multiplex PCR; TCRdb's copy has only in-frame clones and lacks some. The sample includes some 87,000 clones, roughly 82% of them seen just once. The specimen sequenced was PBMCs. These receptors came from a man aged 60 to 75 with head and neck cancer. Each CDR3 is given with its conserved first and last residue. D genes are given only for firm matches. The listing skips clone size in some rows; elsewhere it reads once, few, many or a size class.

cdr3_aa cdr3_nt v_call d_call j_call clone_size
CASSQDLSRGVAEAFF TGCGCCAGCAGCCAAGATCTATCCAGGGGAGTCGCTGAAGCTTTCTTT TRBV4-1 - TRBJ1-1 -
CSGLRGETQYF TGCAGCGGACTCCGAGGAGAGACCCAGTACTTC TRBV20-1 - TRBJ2-5 -
CASSDDRVAYEQYF TGTGCCAGCAGTGACGACAGGGTTGCCTACGAGCAGTACTTC TRBV25-1 TRBD1 TRBJ2-7 -
CASSWTGLETQYF TGTGCCAGCAGTTGGACAGGGCTAGAGACCCAGTACTTC TRBV27 TRBD1 TRBJ2-5 -
CAIRGTSVSDTQYF TGTGCCATCAGGGGGACTAGCGTGTCAGATACGCAGTATTTT TRBV10-3 TRBD2 TRBJ2-3 once
CASSESTFSEQYF TGTGCCAGCAGTGAGTCGACTTTCTCCGAGCAGTACTTC TRBV2 - TRBJ2-7 -
CASSVGGGSAEAFF TGTGCCAGCAGCGTGGGGGGTGGGAGCGCTGAAGCTTTCTTT TRBV9 - TRBJ1-1 -
CASSYLAGGFYEQYF TGTGCCAGCAGCTATCTAGCGGGAGGATTCTACGAGCAGTACTTC TRBV7-2 TRBD2 TRBJ2-7 once
CASSLGFQAGNTIYF TGTGCCAGCAGTTTGGGCTTCCAGGCTGGAAACACCATATATTTT TRBV6-5 - TRBJ1-3 -
CASSWVPSSYNEQFF TGCGCCAGCAGCTGGGTCCCGAGCTCCTACAATGAGCAGTTCTTC TRBV5-1 - TRBJ2-1 -
CASSFMGGGLNQPQHF TGTGCCAGCAGCTTCATGGGGGGAGGACTTAATCAGCCCCAGCATTTT TRBV7-2 - TRBJ1-5 -
CASSSLYEQYF TGTGCCAGCAGTTCCCTCTACGAGCAGTACTTC TRBV28 - TRBJ2-7 once
CASSPWATGRNTIYF TGTGCCAGCAGCCCGTGGGCGACAGGTCGAAACACCATATATTTT TRBV7-2 - TRBJ1-3 -
CASSLSGLRPYEQFF TGTGCCAGCAGTTTATCGGGACTCCGTCCCTATGAGCAGTTCTTC TRBV27 - TRBJ2-1 -
CASSIYRGGEAFF TGTGCCAGCAGTATCTACAGGGGTGGGGAAGCTTTCTTT TRBV12-3/TRBV12-4 TRBD1 TRBJ1-1 -